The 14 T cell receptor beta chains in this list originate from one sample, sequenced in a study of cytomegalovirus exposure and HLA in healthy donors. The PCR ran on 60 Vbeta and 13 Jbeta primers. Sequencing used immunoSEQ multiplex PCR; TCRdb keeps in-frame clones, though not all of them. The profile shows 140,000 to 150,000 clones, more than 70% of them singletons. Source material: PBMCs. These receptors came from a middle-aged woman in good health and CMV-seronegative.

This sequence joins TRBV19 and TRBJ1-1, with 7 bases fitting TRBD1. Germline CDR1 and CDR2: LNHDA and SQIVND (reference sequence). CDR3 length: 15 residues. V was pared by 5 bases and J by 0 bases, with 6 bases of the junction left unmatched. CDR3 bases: TGTGCCAGTAGTCCCACGGACAGGTTGAACACTGAAGCTTTCTTT. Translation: CASSPTDRLNTEAFF.

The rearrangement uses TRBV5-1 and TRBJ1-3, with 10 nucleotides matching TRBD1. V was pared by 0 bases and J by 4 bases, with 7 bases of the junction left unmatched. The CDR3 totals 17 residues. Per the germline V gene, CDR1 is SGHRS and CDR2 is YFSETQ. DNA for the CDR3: TGCGCCAGCAGCTTGGCTCCGACAGGGGGCGAAGGAAACACCATATATTTT. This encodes CASSLAPTGGEGNTIYF.

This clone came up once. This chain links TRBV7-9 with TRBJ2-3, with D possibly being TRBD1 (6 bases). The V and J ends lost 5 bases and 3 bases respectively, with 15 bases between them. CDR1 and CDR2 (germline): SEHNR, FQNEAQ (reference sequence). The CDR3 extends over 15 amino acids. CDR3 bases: TGTGCCAGCAGCCAGAACAGGGTCGGGACAGATACGCAGTATTTT. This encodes CASSQNRVGTDTQYF. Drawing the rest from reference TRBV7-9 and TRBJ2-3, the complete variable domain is DTGVSQNPRHKITKRGQNVTFRCDPISEHNRLYWYRQTLGQGPEFLTYFQNEAQLEKSRLLSDRFSAERPKGSFSTLEIQRTEQGDSAMYLCASSQNRVGTDTQYFGPGTRLTVL.

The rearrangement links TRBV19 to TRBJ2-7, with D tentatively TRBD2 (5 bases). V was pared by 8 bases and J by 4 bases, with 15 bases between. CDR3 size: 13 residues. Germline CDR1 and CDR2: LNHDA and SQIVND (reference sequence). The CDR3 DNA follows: TGTGCCAGTGCCGGGATTAGTGGGTACGAGCAGTACTTC. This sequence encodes CASAGISGYEQYF.

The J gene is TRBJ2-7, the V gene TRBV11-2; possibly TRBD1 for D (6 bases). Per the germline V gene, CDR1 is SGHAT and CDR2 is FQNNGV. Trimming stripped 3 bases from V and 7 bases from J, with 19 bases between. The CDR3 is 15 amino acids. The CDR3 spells CASSFWAGATGEQYF. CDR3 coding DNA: TGTGCCAGCAGCTTTTGGGCAGGGGCTACGGGAGAGCAGTACTTC.

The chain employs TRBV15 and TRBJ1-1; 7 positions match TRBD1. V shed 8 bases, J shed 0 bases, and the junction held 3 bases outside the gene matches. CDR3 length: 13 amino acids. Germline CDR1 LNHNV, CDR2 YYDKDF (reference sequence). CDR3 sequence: CATSGQMNTEAFF. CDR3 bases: TGTGCCACCTCGGGACAGATGAACACTGAAGCTTTCTTT.

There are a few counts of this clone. The CDR3 nucleotides read TGTGCCAGCAAGAGGGTTGGGGGGGGCACAGATACGCAGTATTTT. Translation gives CASKRVGGGTDTQYF. The rearrangement links TRBV27 to TRBJ2-3; 7 bases fit TRBD2. In germline, CDR1 is MNHEY, CDR2 SMNVEV (reference sequence). J was trimmed by 1 base and V by 7 bases; bases with no gene match: 8. The CDR3 runs to 15 residues.

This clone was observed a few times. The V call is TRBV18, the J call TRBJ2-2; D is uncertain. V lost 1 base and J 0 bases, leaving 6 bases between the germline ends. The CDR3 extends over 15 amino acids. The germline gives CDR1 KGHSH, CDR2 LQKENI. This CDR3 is CASSPLNSNTGELFF. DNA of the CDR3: TGTGCCAGCTCACCACTAAATTCGAACACCGGGGAGCTGTTTTTT.

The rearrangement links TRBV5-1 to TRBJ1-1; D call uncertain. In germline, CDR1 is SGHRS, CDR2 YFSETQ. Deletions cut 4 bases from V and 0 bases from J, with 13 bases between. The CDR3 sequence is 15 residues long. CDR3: CASSPRWSMNTEAFF. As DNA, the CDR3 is TGCGCCAGCAGCCCTCGGTGGAGCATGAACACTGAAGCTTTCTTT.

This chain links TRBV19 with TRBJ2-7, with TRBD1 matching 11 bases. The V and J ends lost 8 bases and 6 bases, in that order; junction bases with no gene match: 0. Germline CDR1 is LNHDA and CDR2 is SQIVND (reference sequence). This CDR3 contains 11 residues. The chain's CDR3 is CASGTGGEQYF. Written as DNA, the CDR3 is TGTGCCAGTGGGACAGGGGGCGAGCAGTACTTC.

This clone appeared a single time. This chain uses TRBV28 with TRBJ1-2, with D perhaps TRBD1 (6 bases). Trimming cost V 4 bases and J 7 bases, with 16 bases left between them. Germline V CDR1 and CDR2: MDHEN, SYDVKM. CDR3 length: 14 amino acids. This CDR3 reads CASSSGGLVSGYTF. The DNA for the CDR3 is TGTGCCAGCAGTTCGGGGGGCTTGGTGTCTGGCTACACCTTC.

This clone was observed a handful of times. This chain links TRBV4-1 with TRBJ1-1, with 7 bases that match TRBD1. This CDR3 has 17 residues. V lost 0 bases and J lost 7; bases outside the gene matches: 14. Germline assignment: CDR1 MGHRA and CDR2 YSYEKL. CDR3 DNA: TGCGCCAGCAGCCAAGAAATCTCAGGGACAGTGGTCGGTGAAGCTTTCTTT. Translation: CASSQEISGTVVGEAFF.

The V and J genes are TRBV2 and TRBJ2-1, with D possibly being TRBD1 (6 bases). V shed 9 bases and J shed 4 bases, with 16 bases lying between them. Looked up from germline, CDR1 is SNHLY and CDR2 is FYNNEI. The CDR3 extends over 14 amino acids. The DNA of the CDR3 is TGTGCCAGTAAAGTGGGGACACATTACAATGAGCAGTTCTTC. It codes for CASKVGTHYNEQFF.

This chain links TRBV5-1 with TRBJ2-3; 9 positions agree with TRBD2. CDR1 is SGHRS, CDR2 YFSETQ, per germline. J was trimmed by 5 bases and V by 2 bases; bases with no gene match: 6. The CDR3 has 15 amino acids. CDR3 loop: CASSFGLAIIDTQYF. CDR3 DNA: TGCGCCAGCAGCTTCGGACTAGCGATCATAGATACGCAGTATTTT.